A selection of T cell receptor beta chains follows, all from one sample in a study of early T cells in non-severe SARS-CoV-2 infection. A single record per CDR3 protein comes from TCRdb applying MiXCR to the 5' RACE reads. The data hold 57,000 or so distinct CDR3 sequences, with roughly an eighth observed a single time. Material for sequencing was whole blood. Receptor source: an adult who was a healthcare worker with PCR-confirmed SARS-CoV-2 infection or an uninfected control (not recorded which). CDR3s include the opening cysteine and the closing phenylalanine or tryptophan. A D gene is named only where the DNA matches it firmly. Part of the rows lack a size; the others show once, few, many or a class for expanded clones.

V,length,J,D,size,CDR3,DNA
TRBV7-8,12,TRBJ1-1,NA,NA,CASSLIGDKPFF,TGTGCCAGCAGCTTAATCGGGGACAAACCTTTCTTT
TRBV5-1,18,TRBJ1-1,NA,NA,CASSFSFGGNRMNTEAFF,TGCGCCAGCAGCTTTAGTTTCGGCGGTAACAGAATGAACACTGAAGCTTTCTTT
TRBV10-1,14,TRBJ1-1,NA,few,CASSDRGRNTEAFF,TGCGCCAGCAGTGATAGGGGGAGGAACACTGAAGCTTTCTTT
TRBV19,12,TRBJ2-7,TRBD1,few,CASSGQGYEQYF,TGTGCCAGTAGTGGACAGGGCTACGAGCAGTACTTC
TRBV2,15,TRBJ2-1,NA,many,CASSEEGGSYNEQFF,TGTGCCAGCAGTGAAGAAGGGGGCTCCTACAATGAGCAGTTCTTC
TRBV9,12,TRBJ1-1,NA,few,CASSPGGNEAFF,TGTGCCAGCAGCCCCGGGGGGAATGAAGCTTTCTTT
TRBV11-2,14,TRBJ2-7,TRBD2,few,CASSKISGSYEQYF,TGTGCCAGCAGCAAAATTAGCGGGAGCTACGAGCAGTACTTC
TRBV29-1,12,TRBJ2-4,NA,NA,CSVVVAKNIQYF,TGCAGCGTTGTAGTAGCCAAAAACATTCAGTACTTC
TRBV30,15,TRBJ2-5,NA,NA,CAWGAGTNNQETQYF,TGTGCCTGGGGAGCCGGGACAAATAACCAAGAGACCCAGTACTTC
TRBV10-3,13,TRBJ1-1,NA,NA,CAISDNRESRAFF,TGTGCCATCAGTGATAATCGGGAGTCCCGAGCTTTCTTT
TRBV28,13,TRBJ1-1,NA,NA,CASSPTWNTEAFF,TGTGCCAGCAGCCCGACTTGGAACACTGAAGCTTTCTTT
TRBV3-1,17,TRBJ2-3,NA,few,CASSHQSSSGPLNTQYF,TGTGCCAGCAGCCATCAGTCGTCTTCCGGCCCCTTAAATACGCAGTATTTT
TRBV5-1,14,TRBJ1-2,NA,few,CASSLDLDSYGYTF,TGCGCCAGCAGCTTGGATCTCGACAGCTATGGCTACACCTTC
TRBV6-5,13,TRBJ1-2,NA,few,CASSLQGQNGYTF,TGTGCCAGCAGTCTACAGGGCCAAAATGGCTACACCTTC
TRBV11-2,13,TRBJ2-5,NA,NA,CASSFPGKETQYF,TGTGCCAGCAGCTTCCCAGGAAAAGAGACCCAGTACTTC
TRBV19,13,TRBJ2-5,NA,NA,CASSTGVAETQYF,TGTGCCAGTAGTACAGGGGTTGCGGAGACCCAGTACTTC
TRBV4-3,15,TRBJ1-6,NA,few,CASSQTGQYNSPLHF,TGCGCCAGCAGCCAGACTGGACAGTATAATTCACCCCTCCACTTT
TRBV19,16,TRBJ2-3,TRBD2,many,CASTLNAGGSTDTQYF,TGTGCCAGTACCCTAAATGCGGGAGGGAGCACAGATACGCAGTATTTT
TRBV7-2,12,TRBJ1-6,NA,NA,CASSLVFSPLHF,TGTGCCAGCAGCTTAGTCTTTTCACCCCTCCACTTT
TRBV27,13,TRBJ1-1,TRBD1,few,CASRVTGGTEAFF,TGTGCCAGCAGGGTGACAGGGGGCACTGAAGCTTTCTTT
TRBV4-3,17,TRBJ1-1,NA,few,CASSQDRTGNANTEAFF,TGCGCCAGCAGCCAAGATCGAACAGGGAATGCGAACACTGAAGCTTTCTTT
TRBV7-9,14,TRBJ2-7,TRBD1,NA,CASSLITGDQGEYF,TGTGCCAGCAGCTTAATAACAGGGGATCAGGGAGAGTACTTC
TRBV24-1,14,TRBJ1-2,TRBD1,few,CATSRTGEIDGYTF,TGTGCCACCAGCCGGACAGGGGAAATTGATGGCTACACCTTC
TRBV6-2/TRBV6-3,14,TRBJ2-1,TRBD1,NA,CASTPGQAYNEQFF,TGTGCCAGCACCCCGGGACAGGCCTACAATGAGCAGTTCTTC
TRBV29-1,18,TRBJ2-3,TRBD2,NA,CSVSGLAGGPGEADTQYF,TGCAGCGTCTCCGGACTAGCGGGGGGCCCGGGGGAGGCAGATACGCAGTATTTT
TRBV20-1,14,TRBJ1-2,NA,many,CSARVSGSGYGYTF,TGCAGTGCTAGAGTCTCGGGGTCTGGGTATGGCTACACCTTC
TRBV12-3/TRBV12-4,15,TRBJ1-5,TRBD1,many,CASRTGGRSNQPQHF,TGTGCCAGCAGGACAGGGGGCAGGAGCAATCAGCCCCAGCATTTT
TRBV20-1,16,TRBJ2-7,NA,few,CSARDTRPPSSYEQYF,TGCAGTGCTAGAGATACGAGGCCTCCTAGCTCCTACGAGCAGTACTTC
TRBV9,18,TRBJ2-2,TRBD1,many,CASSPHLRGQGVTGELFF,TGTGCCAGCAGTCCACACTTACGCGGACAGGGAGTCACCGGGGAGCTGTTTTTT
TRBV19,15,TRBJ2-7,TRBD1,few,CASSRRGQGVGEQYF,TGTGCCAGTAGTCGACGTGGACAGGGTGTCGGCGAGCAGTACTTC
TRBV20-1,13,TRBJ1-5,NA,NA,CSATRDSNQPQHF,TGCAGTGCTACCAGGGATAGCAATCAGCCCCAGCATTTT
TRBV29-1,12,TRBJ2-4,TRBD1,few,CSDPTGYGIQYF,TGCAGCGATCCGACAGGGTACGGCATTCAGTACTTC
TRBV20-1,13,TRBJ1-4,NA,NA,CSAIDGLNEKLFF,TGCAGTGCTATCGACGGACTGAATGAAAAACTGTTTTTT
TRBV7-2,15,TRBJ2-5,NA,NA,CASSQTPRHQETQYF,TGTGCCAGCAGCCAAACCCCTAGGCACCAAGAGACCCAGTACTTC
TRBV6-2/TRBV6-3,14,TRBJ2-3,TRBD2,few,CASIRAGHTDTQYF,TGTGCCAGCATCAGAGCGGGGCACACAGATACGCAGTATTTT
TRBV15,15,TRBJ1-6,NA,many,CATSGDRNANSPLHF,TGTGCCACCAGCGGAGACAGGAACGCTAATTCACCCCTCCACTTT
TRBV30,13,TRBJ1-1,NA,few,CAWSVNEGTEAFF,TGTGCCTGGAGTGTTAACGAAGGTACTGAAGCTTTCTTT
TRBV6-5,15,TRBJ1-2,NA,NA,CASRAQAEILYGYTF,TGTGCCAGCCGCGCTCAGGCAGAGATCCTCTATGGCTACACCTTC
TRBV9,16,TRBJ2-5,TRBD2,many,CASSLGLAGAQETQYF,TGTGCCAGCAGCTTGGGACTAGCGGGGGCCCAAGAGACCCAGTACTTC
TRBV6-5,13,TRBJ2-7,NA,NA,CASSFYRAGEQYF,TGTGCCAGCAGTTTTTACAGGGCCGGCGAGCAGTACTTC
TRBV3-1,13,TRBJ1-1,TRBD1,few,CASSQGKGGAAFF,TGTGCCAGCAGCCAGGGAAAAGGGGGCGCAGCTTTCTTT
TRBV7-2,14,TRBJ1-1,NA,many,CASSLDLGNTEAFF,TGTGCCAGCAGCCTCGACCTTGGAAACACTGAAGCTTTCTTT
TRBV28,11,TRBJ2-7,TRBD2,many,CASSTGGEQYF,TGTGCCAGCAGTACGGGAGGCGAGCAGTACTTC
TRBV28,14,TRBJ2-7,TRBD2,few,CASSLLTSFSEQYF,TGTGCCAGCAGTTTATTGACTAGCTTTAGCGAGCAGTACTTC
TRBV6-5,14,TRBJ2-5,NA,few,CASSYSPGAETQYF,TGTGCCAGCAGTTACTCGCCGGGGGCCGAGACCCAGTACTTC
TRBV5-1,14,TRBJ2-3,NA,NA,CASSQAISTDTQYF,TGCGCCAGCAGCCAAGCGATCAGCACAGATACGCAGTATTTT
TRBV2,13,TRBJ2-3,NA,NA,CGSKQVSTDTQYF,TGTGGCAGCAAACAGGTCAGCACAGATACGCAGTATTTT
TRBV9,16,TRBJ2-3,TRBD2,many,CASSAIAGGPTDTQYF,TGTGCCAGCAGCGCCATAGCGGGAGGGCCTACAGATACGCAGTATTTT
TRBV4-3,15,TRBJ1-1,TRBD1,many,CASSQDPTDRVKAFF,TGCGCCAGCAGCCAAGATCCGACCGACAGGGTTAAAGCTTTCTTT
TRBV12-3/TRBV12-4,15,TRBJ1-6,NA,many,CASSFTGGSNSPLHF,TGTGCCAGCAGTTTTACCGGGGGCTCAAATTCACCCCTCCACTTT
TRBV11-2,17,TRBJ2-2,TRBD2,NA,CASSPRVTSGNTGVLFF,TGTGCCAGCAGCCCACGGGTGACTAGCGGGAACACCGGGGTGCTGTTTTTT
TRBV10-1,18,TRBJ2-4,TRBD1,many,CAGAVRQGFHRDKNIQYF,TGCGCCGGGGCGGTACGACAGGGTTTCCACCGGGACAAAAACATTCAGTACTTC
TRBV20-1,13,TRBJ1-1,NA,many,CSASYGQRAEAFF,TGCAGTGCTAGTTACGGACAACGGGCTGAAGCTTTCTTT
TRBV28,14,TRBJ1-4,NA,few,CASRLGTQGEKLFF,TGTGCCAGCAGACTAGGGACCCAGGGGGAAAAACTGTTTTTT
TRBV27,13,TRBJ2-7,TRBD1,NA,CASSHRGVDEQYF,TGTGCCAGCAGTCACAGGGGTGTCGACGAGCAGTACTTC
TRBV11-2,15,TRBJ2-1,NA,NA,CASSLGGSPYNEQFF,TGTGCCAGCAGCTTGGGTGGGAGTCCCTACAATGAGCAGTTCTTC
TRBV11-2,15,TRBJ2-5,TRBD2,NA,CASSGLAGHEETQYF,TGTGCCAGCAGCGGACTAGCGGGGCACGAAGAGACCCAGTACTTC
TRBV3-1,15,TRBJ2-1,TRBD1,NA,CASSQGPGQAYEQFF,TGTGCCAGCAGCCAAGGTCCAGGACAGGCCTATGAGCAGTTCTTC
TRBV19,15,TRBJ2-1,TRBD1,few,CASSGTGGVGNEQFF,TGTGCCAGTTCCGGGACAGGGGGCGTTGGGAATGAGCAGTTCTTC